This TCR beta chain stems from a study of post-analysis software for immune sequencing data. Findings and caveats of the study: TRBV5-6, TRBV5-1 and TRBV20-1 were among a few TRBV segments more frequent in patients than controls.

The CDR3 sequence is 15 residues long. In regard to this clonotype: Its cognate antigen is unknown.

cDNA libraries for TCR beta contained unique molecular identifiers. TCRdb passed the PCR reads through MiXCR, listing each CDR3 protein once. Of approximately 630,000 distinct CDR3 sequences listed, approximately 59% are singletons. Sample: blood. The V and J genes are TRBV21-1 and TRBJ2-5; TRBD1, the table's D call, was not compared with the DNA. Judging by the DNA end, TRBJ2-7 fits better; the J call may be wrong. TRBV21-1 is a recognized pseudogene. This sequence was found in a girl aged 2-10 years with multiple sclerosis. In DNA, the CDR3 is TGTGCCAGCAGCAAACGAGATCGCAGGGGTCACGAGCAGTACTTC. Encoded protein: CASSKRDRRGHEQYF.